These 2 T cell receptor beta chains were all obtained from the same sample, sequenced in a study of T cells of healthy individuals. TCRdb ran MiXCR on the 5' RACE reads and lists one entry per CDR3 protein. The sample has some 85,000 distinct CDR3 sequences; approximately 4.8% are singletons. Every receptor here comes from a female donor in good health.

This clonotype was found many times. The CDR3 nucleotides are TGCAGTGCTGGCCCCCAGGGATCGGGGAGCACAGATACGCAGTATTTT. It specifies CSAGPQGSGSTDTQYF. The chain joins TRBV20-1 to TRBJ2-3; TRBD1 or TRBD2 may be the D gene (5 bases each). Trimming took 5 bases from V and 0 from J, leaving 18 bases between them. Germline assignment: CDR1 DFQATT and CDR2 SNEGSKA (reference sequence). The CDR3 is 16 amino acids.

This clonotype was counted a few times. The rearrangement links TRBV20-1 to TRBJ2-3; 8 bases fit TRBD1. The CDR3 contains 15 residues. Trimming removed 6 bases from V and 3 bases from J; junction bases left unmatched: 11. Germline CDR1 DFQATT, CDR2 SNEGSKA (reference sequence). The CDR3 sequence is CSAPGQGVRTDTQYF. CDR3 nucleotide sequence: TGCAGTGCCCCCGGACAGGGTGTTAGGACAGATACGCAGTATTTT.